This record looks at one T cell receptor (beta chain) sequence and its context. This entry belongs to a study of blood T cell repertoires in COVID-19. The wider study: Donors in the United States, Italy and Spain gave samples during acute or convalescent COVID-19.

Some clones are missing from TCRdb's copy, which holds only in-frame ones; the method was immunoSEQ multiplex PCR. The table shows over 200,000 clones, with under 90% occurring only once. The CDR3 has 18 residues. Germline CDR1 MNHEY, CDR2 SMNVEV (reference sequence). V shed 2 bases and J shed 2 bases, with 20 bases lying between them. Residents of around 24 US areas, aged roughly 18 to 90 years, made up the participants. Symptom resolution, clearance, or two negative PCRs marked donors in Cohort 3 as recovered. The chain combines TRBV27 with TRBJ2-3; weak D call: TRBD2 (5 bases). Sequences were obtained from PBMCs or T cells enriched from blood (not recorded which). The source of this sequence is a young man who had recovered from COVID-19. The CDR3 sequence: CASSLRRNQHKDTDTQYF. The CDR3 DNA sequence: TGTGCCAGCAGTTTAAGGAGGAACCAACACAAGGACACAGATACGCAGTATTTT.